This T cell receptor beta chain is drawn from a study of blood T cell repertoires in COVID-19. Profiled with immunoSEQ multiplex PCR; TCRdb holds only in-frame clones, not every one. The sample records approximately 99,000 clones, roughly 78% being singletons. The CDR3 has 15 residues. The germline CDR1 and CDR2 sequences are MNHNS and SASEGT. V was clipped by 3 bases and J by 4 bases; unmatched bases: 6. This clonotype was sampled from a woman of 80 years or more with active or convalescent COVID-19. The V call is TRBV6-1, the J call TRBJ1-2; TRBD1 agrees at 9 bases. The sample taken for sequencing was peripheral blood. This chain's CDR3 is CASSEEQGASYGYTF. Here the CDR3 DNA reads TGTGCCAGCAGTGAGGAACAGGGGGCTTCCTATGGCTACACCTTC.